These 2 T cell receptor beta chains were all obtained from the same sample, sequenced in a study of regulatory T cells in long-lasting Graves disease. Sample time point: persistent/refractory GD, antithyroid drugs over 5 years with positive TRAb. The TCR library was prepared using RNA isolated from PBMCs. Libraries of TCR beta came from iRepertoire HTBI primers plus Arm-PCR of CDR3 regions. MiXCR was run by TCRdb on the multiplex PCR reads, yielding one entry per CDR3 protein. The sample holds around 400,000 distinct CDR3 sequences, roughly a quarter seen once. The source was peripheral blood mononuclear cells (PBMCs), collected when the disease was refractory, from a patient treated with antithyroid drugs. These receptors all come from a female donor with Graves disease.

The gene calls are TRBV12-3 or TRBV12-4 and TRBJ1-2; 11 positions match TRBD1. V shed 7 bases, J shed 8 bases, and the junction held 6 bases outside the gene matches. The CDR3 runs to 13 residues. The CDR3 DNA sequence: TGTGCCAGCACCCCCGGGACAGGGGGGGGCTACACCTTC. It yields the protein CASTPGTGGGYTF.

In its sample, this clonotype was seen many times. The chain recombines TRBV20-1 with TRBJ2-1; 9 bases map to TRBD2. V lost 2 bases to trimming and J lost 6 bases; unmatched junction nucleotides: 11. CDR1 and CDR2 (germline): DFQATT, SNEGSKA (reference sequence). The length of the CDR3 is 16 residues. The CDR3, as DNA: TGCAGTGCTAGAACTCAGACTAGCGGACATCTCAATGAGCAGTTCTTC. It yields the protein CSARTQTSGHLNEQFF.